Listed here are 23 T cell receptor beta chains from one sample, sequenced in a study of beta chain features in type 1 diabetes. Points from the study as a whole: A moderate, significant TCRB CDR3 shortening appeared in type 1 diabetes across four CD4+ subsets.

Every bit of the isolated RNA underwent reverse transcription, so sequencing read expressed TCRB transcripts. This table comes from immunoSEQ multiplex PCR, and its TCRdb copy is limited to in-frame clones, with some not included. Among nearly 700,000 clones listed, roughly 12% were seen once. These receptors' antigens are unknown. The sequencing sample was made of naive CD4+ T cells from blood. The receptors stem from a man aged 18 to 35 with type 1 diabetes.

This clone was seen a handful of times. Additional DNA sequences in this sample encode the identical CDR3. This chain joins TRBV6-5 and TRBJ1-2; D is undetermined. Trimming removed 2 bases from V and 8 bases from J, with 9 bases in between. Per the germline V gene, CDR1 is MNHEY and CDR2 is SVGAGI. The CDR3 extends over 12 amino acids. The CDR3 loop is CASSYLGNGYTF. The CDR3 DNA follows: TGTGCCAGCAGTTACCTCGGGAACGGCTACACCTTC.

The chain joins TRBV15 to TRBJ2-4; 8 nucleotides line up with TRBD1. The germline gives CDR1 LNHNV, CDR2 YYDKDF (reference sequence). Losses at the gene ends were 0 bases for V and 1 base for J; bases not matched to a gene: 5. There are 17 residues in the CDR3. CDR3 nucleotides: TGTGCCACCAGCAGAGATTTGACAGGGGAGGCCAAAAACATTCAGTACTTC. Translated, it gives CATSRDLTGEAKNIQYF.

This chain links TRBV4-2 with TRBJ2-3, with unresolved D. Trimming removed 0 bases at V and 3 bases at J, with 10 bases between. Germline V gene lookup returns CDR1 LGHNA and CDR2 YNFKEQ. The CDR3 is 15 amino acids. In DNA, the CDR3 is TGTGCCAGCAGCCAAGAACGGCTTTTTACAGATACGCAGTATTTT. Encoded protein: CASSQERLFTDTQYF.

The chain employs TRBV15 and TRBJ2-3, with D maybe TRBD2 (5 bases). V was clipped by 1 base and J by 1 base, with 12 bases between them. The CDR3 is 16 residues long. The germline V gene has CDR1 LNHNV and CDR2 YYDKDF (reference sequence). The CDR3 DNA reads TGTGCCACCAGCAGAGGAGGGTTGACACGCACAGATACGCAGTATTTT. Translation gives CATSRGGLTRTDTQYF.

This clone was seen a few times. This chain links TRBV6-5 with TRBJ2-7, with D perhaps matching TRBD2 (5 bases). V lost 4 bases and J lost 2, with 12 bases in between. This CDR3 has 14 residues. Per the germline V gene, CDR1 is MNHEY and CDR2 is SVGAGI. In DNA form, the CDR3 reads TGTGCCAGCAGTTCGGAGGCCTGGGCCTACGAGCAGTACTTC. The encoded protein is CASSSEAWAYEQYF.

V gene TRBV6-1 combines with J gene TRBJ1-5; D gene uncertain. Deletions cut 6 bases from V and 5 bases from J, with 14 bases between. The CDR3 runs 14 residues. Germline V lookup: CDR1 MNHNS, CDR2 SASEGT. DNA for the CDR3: TGTGCCAGCAGAACCAGAATTTGGGATCAGCCCCAGCATTTT. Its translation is CASRTRIWDQPQHF.

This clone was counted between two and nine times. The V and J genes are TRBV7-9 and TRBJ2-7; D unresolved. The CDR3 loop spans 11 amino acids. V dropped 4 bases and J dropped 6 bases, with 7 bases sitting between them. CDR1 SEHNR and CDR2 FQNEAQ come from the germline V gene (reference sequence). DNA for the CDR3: TGTGCCAGCAGCTCCAGTTCCGAGCAGTACTTC. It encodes CASSSSSEQYF.

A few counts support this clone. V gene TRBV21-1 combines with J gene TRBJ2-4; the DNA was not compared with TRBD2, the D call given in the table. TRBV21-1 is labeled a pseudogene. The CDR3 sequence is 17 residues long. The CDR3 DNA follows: TGTGCCAGCAAAAGACTAGCGGGGGCCCTAGCCAAAAACATTCAGTACTTC. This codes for CASKRLAGALAKNIQYF.

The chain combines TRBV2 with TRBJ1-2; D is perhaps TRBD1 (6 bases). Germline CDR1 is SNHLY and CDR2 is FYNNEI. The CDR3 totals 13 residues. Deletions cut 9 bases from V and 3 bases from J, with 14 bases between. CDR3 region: CASLQGPDYGYTF. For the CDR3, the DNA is TGTGCCAGTTTACAGGGTCCTGACTATGGCTACACCTTC.

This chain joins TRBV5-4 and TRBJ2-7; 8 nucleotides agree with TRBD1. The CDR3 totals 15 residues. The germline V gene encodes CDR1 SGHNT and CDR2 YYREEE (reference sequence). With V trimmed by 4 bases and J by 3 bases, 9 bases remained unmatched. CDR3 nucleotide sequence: TGTGCCAGCAGCCTTGGACAGGGTAAGAGCTACGAGCAGTACTTC. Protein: CASSLGQGKSYEQYF.

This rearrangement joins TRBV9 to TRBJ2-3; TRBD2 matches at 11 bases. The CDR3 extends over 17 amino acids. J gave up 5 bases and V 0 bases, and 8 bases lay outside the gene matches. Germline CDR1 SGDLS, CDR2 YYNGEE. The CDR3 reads CASSVGLAGGQGDTQYF. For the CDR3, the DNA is TGTGCCAGCAGCGTAGGCTTAGCGGGGGGGCAAGGAGATACGCAGTATTTT.

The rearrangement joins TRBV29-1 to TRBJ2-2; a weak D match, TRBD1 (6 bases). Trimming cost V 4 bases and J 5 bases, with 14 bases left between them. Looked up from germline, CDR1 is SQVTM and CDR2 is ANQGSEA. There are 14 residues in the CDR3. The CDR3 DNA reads TGCAGCGTTGGGAACCCAGGGGAAACCGGGGAGCTGTTTTTT. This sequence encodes CSVGNPGETGELFF.

The CDR3 coding sequence is TGTGCCTGGACGTACTCAGGGGGGGCCCCACAGCCCCAGCATTTT. Translated, it gives CAWTYSGGAPQPQHF. This chain connects TRBV30 to TRBJ1-5; the match to TRBD1 covers 7 bases. Germline CDR1 GTSNPN, CDR2 SVGIG (reference sequence). The CDR3 covers 15 residues. V lost 4 bases and J lost 7; bases outside the gene matches: 13.

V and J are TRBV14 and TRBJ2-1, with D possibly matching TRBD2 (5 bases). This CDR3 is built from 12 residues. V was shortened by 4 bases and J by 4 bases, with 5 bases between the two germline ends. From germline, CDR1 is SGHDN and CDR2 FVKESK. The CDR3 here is CASSPGYNEQFF. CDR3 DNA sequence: TGTGCCAGCAGCCCGGGATACAATGAGCAGTTCTTC.

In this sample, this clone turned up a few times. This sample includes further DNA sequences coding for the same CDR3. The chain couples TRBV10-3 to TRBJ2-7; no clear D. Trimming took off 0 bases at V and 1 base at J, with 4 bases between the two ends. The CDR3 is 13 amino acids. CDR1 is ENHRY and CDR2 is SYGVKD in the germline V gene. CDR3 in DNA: TGTGCCATCAGTGAGTCAGGTTCCTACGAGCAGTACTTC. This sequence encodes CAISESGSYEQYF.

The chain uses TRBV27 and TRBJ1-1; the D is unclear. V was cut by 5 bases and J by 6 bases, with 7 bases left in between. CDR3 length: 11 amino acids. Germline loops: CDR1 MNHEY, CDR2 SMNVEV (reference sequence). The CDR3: CASSPKAEAFF. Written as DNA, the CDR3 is TGTGCCAGCAGTCCGAAGGCTGAAGCTTTCTTT.

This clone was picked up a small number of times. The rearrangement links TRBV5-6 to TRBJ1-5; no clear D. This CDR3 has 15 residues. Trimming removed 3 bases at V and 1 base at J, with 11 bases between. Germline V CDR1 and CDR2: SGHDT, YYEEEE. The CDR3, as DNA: TGTGCCAGCAGCTGGCGGCGGGAGAGCAATCAGCCCCAGCATTTT. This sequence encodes CASSWRRESNQPQHF.

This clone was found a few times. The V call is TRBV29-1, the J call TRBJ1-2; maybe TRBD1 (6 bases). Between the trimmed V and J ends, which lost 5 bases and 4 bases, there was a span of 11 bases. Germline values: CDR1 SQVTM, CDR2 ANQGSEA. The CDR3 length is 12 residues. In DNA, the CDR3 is TGCAGCGTTACTACAGGGTCCTATGGCTACACCTTC. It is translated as CSVTTGSYGYTF.

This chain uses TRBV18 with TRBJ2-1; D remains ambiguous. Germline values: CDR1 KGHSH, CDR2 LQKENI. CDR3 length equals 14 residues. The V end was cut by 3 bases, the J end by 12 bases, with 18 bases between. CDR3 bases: TGTGCCAGCTCACCTGAGGACGGCTGGTTTGTGCAGTTCTTC. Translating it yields CASSPEDGWFVQFF.

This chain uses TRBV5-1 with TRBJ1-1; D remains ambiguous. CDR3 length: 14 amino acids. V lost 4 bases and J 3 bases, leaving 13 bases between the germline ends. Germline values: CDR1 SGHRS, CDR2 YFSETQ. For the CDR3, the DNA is TGCGCCAGCAGCCCGAGGGTTGCGGACACTGAAGCTTTCTTT. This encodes CASSPRVADTEAFF.

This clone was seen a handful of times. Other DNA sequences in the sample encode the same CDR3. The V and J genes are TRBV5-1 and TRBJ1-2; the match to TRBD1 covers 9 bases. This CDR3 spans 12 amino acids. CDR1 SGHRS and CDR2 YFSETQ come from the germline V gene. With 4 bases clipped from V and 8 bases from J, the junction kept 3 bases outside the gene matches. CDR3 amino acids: CASSPDRGGYTF. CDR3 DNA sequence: TGCGCCAGCAGCCCGGACAGGGGCGGCTACACCTTC.

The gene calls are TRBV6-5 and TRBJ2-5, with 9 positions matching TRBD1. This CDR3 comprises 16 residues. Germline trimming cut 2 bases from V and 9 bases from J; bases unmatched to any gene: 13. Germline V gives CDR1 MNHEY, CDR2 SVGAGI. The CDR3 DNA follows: TGTGCCAGCAGTTACCTCTCTGGACAGGGGATGGTTGCCCAGTACTTC. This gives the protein CASSYLSGQGMVAQYF.

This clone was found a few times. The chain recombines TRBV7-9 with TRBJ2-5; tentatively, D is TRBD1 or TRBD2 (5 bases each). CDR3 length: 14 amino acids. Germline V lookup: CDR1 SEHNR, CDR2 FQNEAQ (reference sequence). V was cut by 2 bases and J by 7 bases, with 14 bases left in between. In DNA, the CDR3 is TGTGCCAGCAGCTTATCCTTTTGGGACGGGACCCAGTACTTC. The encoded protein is CASSLSFWDGTQYF.